This T cell receptor beta chain was captured by sequencing in a study of T-cell reconstitution after alpha-beta-depleted transplantation in children. Overall study results and limits: Expanded graft clones, several hundred of them, were reportedly the source of alpha-beta T cells about two months after transplant.

This clonotype has only a few counts. Its antigen is unknown. Germline V gene data show CDR1 as SGHDN and CDR2 as FVKESK. V was cut by 2 bases and J by 3 bases, with 13 bases left in between. The CDR3 is 15 residues long. This sample's TCRbeta library carried unique molecular identifier barcodes. TCRdb re-called the PCR reads through MiXCR, storing one row per CDR3 protein. The profile shows approximately 630,000 distinct CDR3 sequences, over 10% of them singletons. The rearrangement links TRBV14 to TRBJ2-5; D remains ambiguous. The TCR comes from a girl aged 2 to 10 with congenital amegakaryocytic thrombocytopenia, due to receive a stem cell transplant. Sequencing used PBMCs, obtained before TCRalphabeta/CD19-depleted stem cell transplant. The CDR3 DNA follows: TGTGCCAGCAGCCAACAACACTTCGTTAAAGAGACCCAGTACTTC. Translating it yields CASSQQHFVKETQYF.